The following is a T cell receptor beta chain sequence with its context. At one boundary the junction diverges from the germline segment, which might be a read error. The data belong to a study of metastatic and nonmetastatic thyroid tumors. As for the study in general: Across peripheral blood and tumor or nodule tissue samples taken from malignant and benign thyroid patients, the repertoires were compared with one another.

The CDR3 sequence is 16 residues long. CDR1 is PRHDT, CDR2 FYEKMQ, per germline (reference sequence). Ahead of thyroid surgery, no patient had received treatment of any kind. Under the authors' procedure: A papillary thyroid cancer distant-metastasis classifier was built from CDR3 differences across clinicopathological groups. TCRdb re-called the PCR reads via MiXCR. TCRdb, rather than the study authors, made the V and J calls. The repertoire holds approximately 34,000 clones, with about 20% as singletons. What was sequenced was blood. The TCR sequence derives from a female donor with papillary thyroid cancer or a benign thyroid nodule (not recorded which). Some clones in this sample may be carry-over from other donors' samples. V and J are TRBV13 and TRBJ2-3; 8 nucleotides agree with TRBD1. CDR3 sequence: CSSSDGQGRFTDTQYF. CDR3 nucleotides: TGTTCCAGCAGCGACGGACAGGGCAGGTTTACAGATACGCAGTATTTT.